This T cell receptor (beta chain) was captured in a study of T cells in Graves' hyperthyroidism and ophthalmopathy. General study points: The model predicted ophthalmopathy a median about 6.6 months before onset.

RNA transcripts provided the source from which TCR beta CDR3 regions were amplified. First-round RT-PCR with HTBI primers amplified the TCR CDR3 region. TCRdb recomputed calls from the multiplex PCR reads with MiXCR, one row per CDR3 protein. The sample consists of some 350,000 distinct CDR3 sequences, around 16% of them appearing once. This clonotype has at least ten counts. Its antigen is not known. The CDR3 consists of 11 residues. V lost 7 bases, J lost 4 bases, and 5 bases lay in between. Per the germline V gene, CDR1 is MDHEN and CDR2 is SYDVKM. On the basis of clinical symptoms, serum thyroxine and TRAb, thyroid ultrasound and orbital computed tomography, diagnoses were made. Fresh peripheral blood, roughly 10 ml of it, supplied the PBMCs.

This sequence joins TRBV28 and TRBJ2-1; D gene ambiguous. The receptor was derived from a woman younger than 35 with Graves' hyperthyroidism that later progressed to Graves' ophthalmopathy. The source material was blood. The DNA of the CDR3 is TGTGCCAGCACATTATACAATGAGCAGTTCTTC. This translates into CASTLYNEQFF.